A selection of T cell receptor beta chains follows, all from one sample in a study of tumor-infiltrating lymphocytes in primary liver carcinoma. MiXCR was run by TCRdb on the multiplex PCR reads, yielding one entry per CDR3 protein. The sample has nearly 200,000 distinct CDR3 sequences, roughly 61% seen once. Source material: peripheral blood. The receptors come from a woman aged 55-70 years with primary liver carcinoma and hepatitis B virus infection. The CDR3 runs from the conserved cysteine through the conserved F or W. The D gene is left open where the match is weak. Only part of the rows carry a size: once, few, many, or a class if the clone is expanded.

NA	TRBJ2-1	once	TRBV28	TGTGCCAGCAGTTTATCCCCCATAGTAAATGAGCAGTTCTTC	CASSLSPIVNEQFF
TRBD2	TRBJ2-1	many	TRBV11-1	TGTGCCAGCAGCACCCGGACTAGCGGGAGTGGTGAGCAGTTCTTC	CASSTRTSGSGEQFF
TRBD1	TRBJ1-3	few	TRBV5-1	TGCGCCAGCCGACAGGGCTCGGCTGGAAACACCATATATTTT	CASRQGSAGNTIYF
NA	TRBJ2-7	NA	TRBV11-2	TGTGCCAGCAGTCCCTCGAACAGGGTCTACGAGCAGTACTTC	CASSPSNRVYEQYF
NA	TRBJ2-5	NA	TRBV11-2	TGTGCCAGCAGCCCTCTACGGGACAAGGGGCAAGAGACCCAGTACTTC	CASSPLRDKGQETQYF
NA	TRBJ1-1	many	TRBV4-1	TGCGCCAGCAGCCAAGAGCTGGGGGCGGACACTGAAGCTTTCTTT	CASSQELGADTEAFF
TRBD1	TRBJ1-5	NA	TRBV12-3/TRBV12-4	TGTGCCCACAGTGGGACAGGCCCCAATCAGCCCCAGCATTTT	CAHSGTGPNQPQHF
NA	TRBJ1-2	NA	TRBV5-6	TGTGCCAGCAACTTTCCGGACCCCTTCTATGGCTACACCTTC	CASNFPDPFYGYTF
TRBD1	TRBJ2-5	NA	TRBV11-2	TGTGCCAGTAACTTCCCAGGGGGCCGAGAGACCCAGTACTTC	CASNFPGGRETQYF
NA	TRBJ1-5	NA	TRBV11-2	TGTGCCAGCAGCTTAGGGGGACTAACGTACACATCAGATATGCAGCATTTT	CASSLGGLTYTSDMQHF
NA	TRBJ2-7	NA	TRBV4-2	TGTGCCAGCAGCCAGGTCGTGGGATCCTACGAGCAGTACTTC	CASSQVVGSYEQYF
NA	TRBJ2-7	many	TRBV11-2	TGTGCCAGCAGCTTTGGGGGAGCTAGTTACGAGCAGTACTTC	CASSFGGASYEQYF
NA	TRBJ2-1	few	TRBV10-2	TGCGCCAGCAGTCGGGACGACAACAATGAGCAGTTCTTC	CASSRDDNNEQFF
TRBD1	TRBJ2-7	NA	TRBV11-2	TGTGCCAGCAGCTTTAGGACAGGGCCCGGTGAGCAGTACTTC	CASSFRTGPGEQYF
NA	TRBJ1-1	NA	TRBV6-1	TGTGCCAGCAGTGTCGGCAGGCGTAAGGCATACCCGGATAACACTGAAGCTTTCTTC	CASSVGRRKAYPDNTEAFF
TRBD1	TRBJ1-4	NA	TRBV7-8	TGTGCCTGCAGCTCAGGACAGGGGGCTAATGAAAAACTGTTTTTT	CACSSGQGANEKLFF
TRBD1	TRBJ2-3	once	TRBV11-2	TGTGCCAGTTGCTTAGGGGGCGGGAGCACAGATACGCAGTATTTT	CASCLGGGSTDTQYF
NA	TRBJ1-1	NA	TRBV6-1	TGTGCCAGCGCGGACGGGGGTACTGAAGCTTTCTTT	CASADGGTEAFF
TRBD2	TRBJ2-2	NA	TRBV11-2	TGTGCCAGCAGCGGGACTAGCGGGACCACCGGGGAGTTGTTTTTT	CASSGTSGTTGELFF
NA	TRBJ1-2	NA	TRBV5-6	TGTGCCAGCAGCTACCTTAGCGGGACAACCTTGGGGGGCTACACCTTC	CASSYLSGTTLGGYTF
NA	TRBJ2-7	NA	TRBV6-5	TGTGCCAGCAGTGACGGGGGACAGCGCTACAAGCAGTATTTC	CASSDGGQRYKQYF
NA	TRBJ2-2	NA	TRBV12-5	TGTGCTAGTGGTATGCCTAAAGAAAGGGACCGAACAGGGACCGGGGAGCTGTTTTTT	CASGMPKERDRTGTGELFF
NA	TRBJ2-7	NA	TRBV5-4	TGTGCCAGCAGCTATGCCAACAGCCCCTACGAGCAGTACTTC	CASSYANSPYEQYF
TRBD2	TRBJ2-3	few	TRBV5-5	TGTGCCAGCAGCTTGAATCGGGAGGGTACGCTGTATTTT	CASSLNREGTLYF
TRBD1	TRBJ2-1	many	TRBV12-3/TRBV12-4	TGTGCCAGCAGTTCCCAATGGACAGGGGGCATGCATGAGCAGTTCTTC	CASSSQWTGGMHEQFF
TRBD2	TRBJ2-5	NA	TRBV11-2	TGCACCAGCAGCTCGACTAGCGGGAACGTAGAGACCCAGTACTTC	CTSSSTSGNVETQYF
TRBD1	TRBJ1-6	NA	TRBV4-1	TGCGCCAGCACCCATATCCTAATACAGGGGGGAAAATATAATTCACCCCTCCACTTT	CASTHILIQGGKYNSPLHF
NA	TRBJ1-1	many	TRBV6-1	TGTGCCAGCAGTGAGGGGCCGAGCAATGGTTTCTTT	CASSEGPSNGFF
NA	TRBJ2-6	NA	TRBV11-2	TGTGCCAGCAGCTTACTCCAGGATAGTTTGTCTGGGGCCAACGTCCTGACTTTC	CASSLLQDSLSGANVLTF
NA	TRBJ2-7	few	TRBV7-9	TGTGCCAGCAGCTTAGGGGCTGCGGGGTACTACGAGCAGTACTTC	CASSLGAAGYYEQYF
NA	TRBJ1-2	NA	TRBV12-3/TRBV12-4	TGTGCCAGCAGTTTTAGTCAGGCGGGGGCGCTGAACTATGTCTACACTTTC	CASSFSQAGALNYVYTF
TRBD1	TRBJ1-4	NA	TRBV30	TGTGACTGGAGTCCCTTCTCTTCAGGGGGCCGGAATGAAAAACTGTTTTTT	CDWSPFSSGGRNEKLFF
NA	TRBJ2-5	NA	TRBV7-9	TGTGCCAGCAGCTTAGGCCAGGGGGGCGCATTATCAGAGACCCAGTACTTC	CASSLGQGGALSETQYF